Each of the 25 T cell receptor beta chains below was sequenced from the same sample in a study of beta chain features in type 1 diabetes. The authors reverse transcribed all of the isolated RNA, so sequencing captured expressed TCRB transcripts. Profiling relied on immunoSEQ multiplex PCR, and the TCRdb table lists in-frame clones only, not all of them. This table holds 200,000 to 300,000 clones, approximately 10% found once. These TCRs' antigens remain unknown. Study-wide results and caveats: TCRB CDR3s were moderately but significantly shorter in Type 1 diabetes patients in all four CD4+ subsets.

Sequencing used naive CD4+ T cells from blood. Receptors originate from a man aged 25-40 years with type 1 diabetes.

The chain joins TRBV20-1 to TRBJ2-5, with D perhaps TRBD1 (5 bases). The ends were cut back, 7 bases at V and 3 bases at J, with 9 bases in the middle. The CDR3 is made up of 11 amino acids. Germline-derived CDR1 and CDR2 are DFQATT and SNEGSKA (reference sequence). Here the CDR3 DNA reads TGCAGTGGACAGCAGGAAGAGACCCAGTACTTC. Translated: CSGQQEETQYF.

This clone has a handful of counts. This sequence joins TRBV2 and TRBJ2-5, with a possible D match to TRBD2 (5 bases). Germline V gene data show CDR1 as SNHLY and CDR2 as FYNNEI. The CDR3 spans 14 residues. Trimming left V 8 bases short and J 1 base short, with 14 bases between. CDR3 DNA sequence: TGTGCCAGCTCAGGAGGCGCGATCCAAGAGACCCAGTACTTC. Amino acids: CASSGGAIQETQYF.

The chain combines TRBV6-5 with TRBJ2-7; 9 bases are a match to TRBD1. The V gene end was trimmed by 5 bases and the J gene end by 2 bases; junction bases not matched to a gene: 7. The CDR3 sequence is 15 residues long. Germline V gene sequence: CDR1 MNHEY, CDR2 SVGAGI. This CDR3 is CASSTRDRATYEQYF. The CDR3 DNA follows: TGTGCCAGCAGTACCCGGGACAGGGCGACCTACGAGCAGTACTTC.

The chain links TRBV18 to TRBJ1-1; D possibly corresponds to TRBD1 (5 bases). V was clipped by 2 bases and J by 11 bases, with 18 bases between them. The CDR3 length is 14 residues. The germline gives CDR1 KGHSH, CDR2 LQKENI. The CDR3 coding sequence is TGTGCCAGCTCACCATCCGGGGCCGCGGGGGGGGCTTTCTTT. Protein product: CASSPSGAAGGAFF.

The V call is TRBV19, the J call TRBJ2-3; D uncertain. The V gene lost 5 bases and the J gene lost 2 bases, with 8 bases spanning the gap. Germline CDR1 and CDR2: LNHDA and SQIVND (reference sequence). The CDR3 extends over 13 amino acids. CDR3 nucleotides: TGTGCCAGTAGTCGTAGACTCACAGATACGCAGTATTTT. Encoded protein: CASSRRLTDTQYF.

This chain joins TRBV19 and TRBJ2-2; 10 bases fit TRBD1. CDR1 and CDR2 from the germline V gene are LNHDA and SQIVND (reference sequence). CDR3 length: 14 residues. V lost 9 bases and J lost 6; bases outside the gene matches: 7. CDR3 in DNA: TGTGCCAGCAACCGGGACAGGGGTGCCGGGGAGCTGTTTTTT. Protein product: CASNRDRGAGELFF.

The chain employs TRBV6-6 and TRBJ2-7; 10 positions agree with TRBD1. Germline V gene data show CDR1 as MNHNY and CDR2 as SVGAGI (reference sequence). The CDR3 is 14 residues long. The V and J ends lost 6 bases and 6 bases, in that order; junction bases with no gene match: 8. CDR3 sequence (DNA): TGTGCCAGCAGCAGGGACAGGGGACGGGGCGAGCAGTACTTC. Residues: CASSRDRGRGEQYF.

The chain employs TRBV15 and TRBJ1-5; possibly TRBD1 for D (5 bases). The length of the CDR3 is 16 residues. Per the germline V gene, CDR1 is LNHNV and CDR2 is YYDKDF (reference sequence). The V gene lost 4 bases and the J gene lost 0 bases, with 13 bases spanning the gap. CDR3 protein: CATSKRQSDSNQPQHF. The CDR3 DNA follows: TGTGCCACCAGCAAAAGACAGAGCGATAGCAATCAGCCCCAGCATTTT.

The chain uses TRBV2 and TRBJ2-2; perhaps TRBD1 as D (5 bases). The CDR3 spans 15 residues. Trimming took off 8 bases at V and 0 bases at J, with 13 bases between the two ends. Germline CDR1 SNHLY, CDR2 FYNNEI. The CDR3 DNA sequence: TGTGCCAGCGGACAAGGACGGACGAACACCGGGGAGCTGTTTTTT. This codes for CASGQGRTNTGELFF. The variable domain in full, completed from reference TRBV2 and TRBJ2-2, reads EPEVTQTPSHQVTQMGQEVILRCVPISNHLYFYWYRQILGQKVEFLVSFYNNEISEKSEIFDDQFSVERPDGSNFTLKIRSTKLEDSAMYFCASGQGRTNTGELFFGEGSRLTVL.

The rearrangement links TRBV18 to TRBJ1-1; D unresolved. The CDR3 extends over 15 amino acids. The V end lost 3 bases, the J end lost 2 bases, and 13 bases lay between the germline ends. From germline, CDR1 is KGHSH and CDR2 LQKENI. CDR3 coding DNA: TGTGCCAGCTCACCTTCCCCCAGGCTTAACACTGAAGCTTTCTTT. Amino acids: CASSPSPRLNTEAFF.

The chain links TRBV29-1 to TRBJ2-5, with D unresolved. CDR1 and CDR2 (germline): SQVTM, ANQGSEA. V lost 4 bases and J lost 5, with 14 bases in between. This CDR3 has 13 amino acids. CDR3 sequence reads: CSVVDGSKETQYF. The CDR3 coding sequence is TGCAGCGTTGTAGACGGGTCGAAGGAGACCCAGTACTTC.

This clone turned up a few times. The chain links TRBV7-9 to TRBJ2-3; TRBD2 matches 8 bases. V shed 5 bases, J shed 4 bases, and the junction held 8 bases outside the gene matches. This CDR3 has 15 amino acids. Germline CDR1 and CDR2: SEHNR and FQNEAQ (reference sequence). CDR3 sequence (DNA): TGTGCCAGCAGCCCCCAGCGGGGGCGGGCAGATACGCAGTATTTT. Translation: CASSPQRGRADTQYF.

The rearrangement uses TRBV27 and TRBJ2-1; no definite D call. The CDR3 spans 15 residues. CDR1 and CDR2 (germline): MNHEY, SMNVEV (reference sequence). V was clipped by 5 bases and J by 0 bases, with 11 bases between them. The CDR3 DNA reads TGTGCCAGCAGTCCTGACCGGAGCTCCTACAATGAGCAGTTCTTC. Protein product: CASSPDRSSYNEQFF.

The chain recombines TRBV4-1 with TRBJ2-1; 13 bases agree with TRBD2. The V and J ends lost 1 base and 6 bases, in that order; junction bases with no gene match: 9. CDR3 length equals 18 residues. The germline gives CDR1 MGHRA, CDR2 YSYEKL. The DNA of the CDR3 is TGCGCCAGCAGCCAAGCTAAGGGACTAGCGGGGTTCCGCAATGAGCAGTTCTTC. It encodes CASSQAKGLAGFRNEQFF.

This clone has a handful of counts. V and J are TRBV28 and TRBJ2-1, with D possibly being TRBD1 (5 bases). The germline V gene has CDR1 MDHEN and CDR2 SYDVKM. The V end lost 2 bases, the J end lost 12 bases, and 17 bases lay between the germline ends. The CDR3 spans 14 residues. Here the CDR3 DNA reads TGTGCCAGCAGTTTAATATCAAGGGGCCTTGGGCAGTTCTTC. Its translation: CASSLISRGLGQFF.

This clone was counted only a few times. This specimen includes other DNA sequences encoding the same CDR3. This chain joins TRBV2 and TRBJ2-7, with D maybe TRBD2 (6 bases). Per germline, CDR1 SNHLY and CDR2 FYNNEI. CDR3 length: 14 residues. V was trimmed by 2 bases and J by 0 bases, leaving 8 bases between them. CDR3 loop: CASSEQGLSYEQYF. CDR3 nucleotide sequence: TGTGCCAGCAGTGAACAGGGACTCTCCTACGAGCAGTACTTC.

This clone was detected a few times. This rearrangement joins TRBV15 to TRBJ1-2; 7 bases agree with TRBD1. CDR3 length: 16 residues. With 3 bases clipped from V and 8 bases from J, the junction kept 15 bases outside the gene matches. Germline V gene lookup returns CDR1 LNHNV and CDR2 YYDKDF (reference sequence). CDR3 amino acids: CATSSSPGTERRGYTF. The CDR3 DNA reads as TGTGCCACCAGCAGTTCCCCCGGGACAGAACGTCGAGGCTACACCTTC.

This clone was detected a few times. CDR3 DNA sequence: TGTGCCAGCAGCCCGGACATTTCAGATACGCAGTATTTT. Translating it yields CASSPDISDTQYF. The rearrangement links TRBV7-2 to TRBJ2-3, with D tentatively TRBD1 (5 bases). V was shortened by 5 bases and J by 4 bases, with 10 bases between the two germline ends. Germline lookup yields CDR1 SGHTA and CDR2 FQGNSA. The CDR3 has 13 amino acids. The full variable domain, completed using reference TRBV7-2 and TRBJ2-3, is GAGVSQSPSNKVTEKGKDVELRCDPISGHTALYWYRQSLGQGLEFLIYFQGNSAPDKSGLPSDRFSAERTGGSVSTLTIQRTQQEDSAVYLCASSPDISDTQYFGPGTRLTVL.

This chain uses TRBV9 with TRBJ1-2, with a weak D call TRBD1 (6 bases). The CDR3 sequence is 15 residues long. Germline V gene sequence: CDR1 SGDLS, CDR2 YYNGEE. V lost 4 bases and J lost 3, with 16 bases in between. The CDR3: CASSPNSGTYYGYTF. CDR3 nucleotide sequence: TGTGCCAGCAGCCCGAACTCCGGGACATACTATGGCTACACCTTC.

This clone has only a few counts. The CDR3: CASSSAGNQPQHF. The CDR3 nucleotides read TGTGCCAGCAGTTCAGCGGGCAATCAGCCCCAGCATTTT. This chain links TRBV6-5 with TRBJ1-5; no definite D call. V lost 4 bases and J lost 2, with 6 bases in between. This CDR3 has 13 residues. In germline, CDR1 is MNHEY, CDR2 SVGAGI.

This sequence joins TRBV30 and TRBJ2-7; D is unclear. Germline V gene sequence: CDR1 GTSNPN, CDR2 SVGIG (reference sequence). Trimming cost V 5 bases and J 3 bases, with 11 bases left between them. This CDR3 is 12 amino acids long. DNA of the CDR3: TGTGCCTGGGTAACAGTACGCTACGAGCAGTACTTC. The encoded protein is CAWVTVRYEQYF.

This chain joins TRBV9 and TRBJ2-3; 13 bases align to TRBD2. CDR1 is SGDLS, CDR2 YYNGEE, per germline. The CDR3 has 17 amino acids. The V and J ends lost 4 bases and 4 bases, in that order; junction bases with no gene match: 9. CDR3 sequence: CASSFGLAGDLADTQYF. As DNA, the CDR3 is TGTGCCAGCAGCTTTGGACTAGCGGGGGACCTCGCAGATACGCAGTATTTT.

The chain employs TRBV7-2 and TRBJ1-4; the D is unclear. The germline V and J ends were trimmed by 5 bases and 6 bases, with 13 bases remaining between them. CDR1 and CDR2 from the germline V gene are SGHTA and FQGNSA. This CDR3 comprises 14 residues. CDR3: CASSKGGSDEKLFF. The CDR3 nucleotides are TGTGCCAGCAGCAAGGGAGGATCAGATGAAAAACTGTTTTTT.

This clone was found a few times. DNA of the CDR3: TGTGCCAGCAGTTTAGGAGGAAGCGGCACCGGGGAGCTGTTTTTT. This sequence encodes CASSLGGSGTGELFF. V is TRBV28 and J is TRBJ2-2; D might be TRBD2 (5 bases). V was trimmed by 2 bases and J by 4 bases, leaving 11 bases between them. Germline V gene sequence: CDR1 MDHEN, CDR2 SYDVKM. There are 15 residues in the CDR3.

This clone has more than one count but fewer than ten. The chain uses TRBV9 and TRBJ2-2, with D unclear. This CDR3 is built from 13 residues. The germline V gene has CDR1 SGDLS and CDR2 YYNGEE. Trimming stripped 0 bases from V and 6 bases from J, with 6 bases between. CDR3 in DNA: TGTGCCAGCAGCGTAGTGGGCGCCGGGGAGCTGTTTTTT. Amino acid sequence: CASSVVGAGELFF.